The 2 T cell receptor beta chains below come from one sample, sequenced in a study of blood T cell repertoires in COVID-19. Produced via immunoSEQ multiplex PCR; TCRdb's table is partial and in-frame only. The repertoire holds 200,000 to 250,000 clones, with roughly 88% as singletons. Specimen: peripheral blood. These receptor sequences come from a man at least 80 years old with acute or convalescent COVID-19.

The chain recombines TRBV28 with TRBJ1-5; no reliable D call. V was trimmed by 5 bases and J by 4 bases, leaving 15 bases between them. CDR3 length equals 15 residues. Germline V gives CDR1 MDHEN, CDR2 SYDVKM. The CDR3 reads CASSRPSGGNQPQHF. DNA of the CDR3: TGTGCCAGCAGTCGCCCTTCAGGAGGGAATCAGCCCCAGCATTTT.

This chain joins TRBV21-1 and TRBJ1-3. TRBV21-1 is labeled a pseudogene. This CDR3 region has 17 residues. CDR3 sequence: CASTDRGGGFSGNTIYF. The CDR3 DNA follows: TGTGCCAGCACCGACCGGGGGGGTGGGTTCTCTGGAAACACCATATATTTT.